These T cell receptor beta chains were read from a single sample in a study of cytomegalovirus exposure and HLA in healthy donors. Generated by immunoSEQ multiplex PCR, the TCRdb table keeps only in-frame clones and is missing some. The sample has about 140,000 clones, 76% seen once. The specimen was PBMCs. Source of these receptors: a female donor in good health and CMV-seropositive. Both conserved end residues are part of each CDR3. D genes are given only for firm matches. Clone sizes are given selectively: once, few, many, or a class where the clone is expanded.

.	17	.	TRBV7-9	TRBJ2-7	TGTGCCAGCAGCTTAGCGCTCACCCAGGCCATTTCCTACGAGCAGTACTTC	CASSLALTQAISYEQYF
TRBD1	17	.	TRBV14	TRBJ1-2	TGTGCCAGCAGCCTGCGGGGGTCGACAGGGGCGGGATATGGCTACACCTTC	CASSLRGSTGAGYGYTF
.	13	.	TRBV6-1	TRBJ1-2	TGTGCCAGCAGTGTTGGGCAGCGGGACGGCTACACCTTC	CASSVGQRDGYTF
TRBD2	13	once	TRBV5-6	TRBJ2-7	TGTGCCAGCAGGTCGGGGGGCTCCTACGAGCAGTACTTC	CASRSGGSYEQYF
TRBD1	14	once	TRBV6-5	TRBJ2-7	TGTGCCAGCGGAACGACAGGGGGGGATGACGAGCAGTACTTC	CASGTTGGDDEQYF
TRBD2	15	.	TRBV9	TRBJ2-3	TGTGCCAGCAGCGATAGCGGGGGGAACACAGATACGCAGTATTTT	CASSDSGGNTDTQYF
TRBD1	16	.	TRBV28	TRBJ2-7	TGTGCCAGCAGGATATCACTCGGGACAGGGGGGGGTGAGCAGTACTTC	CASRISLGTGGGEQYF
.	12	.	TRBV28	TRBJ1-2	TGTGCCAGCTACCCAAGGAGTGGGGGCTACACCTTC	CASYPRSGGYTF
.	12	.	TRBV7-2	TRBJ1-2	TGTGCCAGCAGCTTAGACAAGAGGGGCTACACCTTC	CASSLDKRGYTF
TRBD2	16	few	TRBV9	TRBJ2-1	TGTGCCAGCAGCGTAGCCGGGACTAGCGGCTACAATGAGCAGTTCTTC	CASSVAGTSGYNEQFF
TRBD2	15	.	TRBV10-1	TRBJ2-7	TGCGCCAGCAGTGAGTCAGGTAGCGGGAGCTACGAGCAGTACTTC	CASSESGSGSYEQYF
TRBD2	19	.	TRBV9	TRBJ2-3	TGTGCCAGCAGCGTCGGGCTAGCGGGAGGGTATGGGGCCACAGATACGCAGTATTTT	CASSVGLAGGYGATDTQYF
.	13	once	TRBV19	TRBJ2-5	TGTGCCAGTAGTTCCGGGGAAGGGGAGACCCAGTACTTC	CASSSGEGETQYF
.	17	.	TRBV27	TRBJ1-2	TGTGCCAGCAGTTTTGGCCTGGGGCGACAGGCTGGCTATGGCTACACCTTC	CASSFGLGRQAGYGYTF
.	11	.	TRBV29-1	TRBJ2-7	TGCAGCGTTCCGGGGGACTACGAGCAGTACTTC	CSVPGDYEQYF
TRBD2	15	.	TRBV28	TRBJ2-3	TGTGCCAGCAGCCCTGATCTAGCGGGGGCAGATACGCAGTATTTT	CASSPDLAGADTQYF
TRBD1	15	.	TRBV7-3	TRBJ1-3	TGTGCCAGCAGGTCGGGACAGGCAAACGCGAACACCATATATTTT	CASRSGQANANTIYF
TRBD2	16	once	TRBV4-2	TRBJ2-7	TGTGCCAGCAGCCCGACCGTCAAGCGGGGGGGCCTCGAGCAGTACTTC	CASSPTVKRGGLEQYF
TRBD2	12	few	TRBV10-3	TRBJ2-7	TGTGCCATCAGTCCACCAGCGGGAGGGCAGTACTTC	CAISPPAGGQYF
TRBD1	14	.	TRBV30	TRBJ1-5	TGTGCCTGGAGAGGACAGGGCCTAAATCAGCCCCAGCATTTT	CAWRGQGLNQPQHF
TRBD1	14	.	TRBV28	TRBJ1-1	TGTGCCAGCAGTCAAACAGGGGGGGACACTGAAGCTTTCTTT	CASSQTGGDTEAFF
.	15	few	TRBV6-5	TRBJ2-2	TGTGCCAGCAGGGGGCCCCGCTCGAACACCGGGGAGCTGTTTTTT	CASRGPRSNTGELFF
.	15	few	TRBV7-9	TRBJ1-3	TGTGCCAGCACCTTAACAGGCGCCTCTGGAAACACCATATATTTT	CASTLTGASGNTIYF
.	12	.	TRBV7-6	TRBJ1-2	TGTGCCAGCAGCTTATCGGGTGGGGGCTACACCTTC	CASSLSGGGYTF
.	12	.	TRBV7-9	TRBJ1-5	TGTGCCAGCAGTCGTAGCAATCAGCCCCAGCATTTT	CASSRSNQPQHF
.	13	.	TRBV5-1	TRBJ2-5	TGCGCCAGCAGCTTGTCCGGGGGAGAGACCCAGTACTTC	CASSLSGGETQYF
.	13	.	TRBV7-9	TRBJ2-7	TGTGCCAGCAGCTTATCGCCCTACTACGAGCAGTACTTC	CASSLSPYYEQYF
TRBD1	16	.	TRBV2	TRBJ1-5	TGTGCCAGCAGTGAAGTTCGGACAGGGTACGGTCAGCCCCAGCATTTT	CASSEVRTGYGQPQHF
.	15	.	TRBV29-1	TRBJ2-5	TGCAGCGTTGAAGGGACTGGTCTACTATTTGGGACCCAGTACTTC	CSVEGTGLLFGTQYF
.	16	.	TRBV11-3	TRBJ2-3	TGTGCCAGCAGCTTAGGATCGGCGGTTAGCACAGATACGCAGTATTTT	CASSLGSAVSTDTQYF
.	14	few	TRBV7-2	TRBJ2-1	TGTGCCAGCAGCTTATCTCCCGGGTACAATGAGCAGTTCTTC	CASSLSPGYNEQFF
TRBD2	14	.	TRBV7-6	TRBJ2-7	TGTGCCAGCAGCCCCCGGACTAGCGAGGACGAGCAGTACTTC	CASSPRTSEDEQYF
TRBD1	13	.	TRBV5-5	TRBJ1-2	TGTGCCAGCGCCTCCGGACAGGACTATGGCTACACCTTC	CASASGQDYGYTF
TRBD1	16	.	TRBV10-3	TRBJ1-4	TGTGCCATCAGTGACACACAGGGGGACGTTTCTGAAAAACTGTTTTTT	CAISDTQGDVSEKLFF
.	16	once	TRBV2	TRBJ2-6	TGTGCCAGCAAGGCAGCGAACCCCTCTGGGGCCAACGTCCTGACTTTC	CASKAANPSGANVLTF
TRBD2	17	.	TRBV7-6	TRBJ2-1	TGTGCCAGCAGCCTTAACCCGGGGGGGGAATCCTACAATGAGCAGTTCTTC	CASSLNPGGESYNEQFF
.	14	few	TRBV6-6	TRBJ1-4	TGTGCCAGCAGTTACTCGAGACAGAAGGAAAAACTGTTTTTT	CASSYSRQKEKLFF
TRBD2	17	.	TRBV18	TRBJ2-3	TGTGCCAGCTCAGCCGGGACTAGCGGGACGGGAACAGATACGCAGTATTTT	CASSAGTSGTGTDTQYF
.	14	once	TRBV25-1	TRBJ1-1	TGTGCCAGCAGTGAACGGGGTAGATTCGCTGAAGCTTTCTTT	CASSERGRFAEAFF
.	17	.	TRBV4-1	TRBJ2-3	TGCGCCAGCAGCCAAGATTTAGTACAGACCCCCACAGATACGCAGTATTTT	CASSQDLVQTPTDTQYF
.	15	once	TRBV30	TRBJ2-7	TGTGCCTGGAGAAGGACGGGGGAAAGCTCCTACGAGCAGTACTTC	CAWRRTGESSYEQYF
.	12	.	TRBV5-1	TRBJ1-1	TGCGCCAGCAGCCTGACAGGCCGGGGAGCTTTCTTT	CASSLTGRGAFF
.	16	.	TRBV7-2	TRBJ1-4	TGTGCCAGCAGCTTAGGGCTTACAGGTGAAGGGGGAAAACTGTTTTTT	CASSLGLTGEGGKLFF
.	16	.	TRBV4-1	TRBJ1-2	TGCGCCAGCAGCCAACCAACCTCAGCAGGCCGCTATGGCTACACCTTC	CASSQPTSAGRYGYTF
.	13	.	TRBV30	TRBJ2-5	TGTGCCTGGAGTGCAGGGGCGGCAGAGACCCAGTACTTC	CAWSAGAAETQYF
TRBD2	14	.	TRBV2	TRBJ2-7	TGTGCCAGCAGGACTAGCGGGCTTCGGGTCGAGCAGTACTTC	CASRTSGLRVEQYF
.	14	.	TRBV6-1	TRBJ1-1	TGTGCCAGCAGTGAAGCTAGCCGGAACACTGAAGCTTTCTTT	CASSEASRNTEAFF
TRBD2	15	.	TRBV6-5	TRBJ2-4	TGTGCCAGCAGTTACTCGGGGGGGCGGGGGGACATTCAGTACTTC	CASSYSGGRGDIQYF
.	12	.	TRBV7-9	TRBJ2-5	TGTTCCAGCAGCTTCCAGGGTGAGACCCAGTACTTC	CSSSFQGETQYF
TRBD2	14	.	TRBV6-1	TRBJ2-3	TGTGCCAGGGGACTAGCGGGGGGCACAGATACGCAGTATTTT	CARGLAGGTDTQYF
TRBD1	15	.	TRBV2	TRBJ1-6	TGTGCCAGCACATATCTGGGACAGGGGCAGTCACCCCTCCACTTT	CASTYLGQGQSPLHF
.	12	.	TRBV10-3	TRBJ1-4	TGTGCCATCAGTGAATTTGCGGAAAAACTGTTTTTT	CAISEFAEKLFF
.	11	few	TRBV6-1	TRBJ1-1	TGTGCCAGCAGTGGGGAGGACGAGGCTTTCTTT	CASSGEDEAFF
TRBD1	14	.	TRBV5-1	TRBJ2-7	TGCGCCAGCAGCTGGACAGGGAACAGGTACGAGCAGTACTTC	CASSWTGNRYEQYF
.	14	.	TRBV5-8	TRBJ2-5	TGTGCCAGCAGCTTGATGGGCGGGGAAGAGACCCAGTACTTC	CASSLMGGEETQYF
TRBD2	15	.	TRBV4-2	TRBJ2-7	TGTGCCAGCAGCCAGACTAGCGGGAGCTCCTACGAGCAGTACTTC	CASSQTSGSSYEQYF
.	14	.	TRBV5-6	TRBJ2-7	TGTGCCAGCAGCCACCGGGACATCTACTACGAGCAGTACTTC	CASSHRDIYYEQYF
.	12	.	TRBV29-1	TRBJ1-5	TGCAGCGTTGGGACGGGGAATCAGCCCCAGCATTTT	CSVGTGNQPQHF
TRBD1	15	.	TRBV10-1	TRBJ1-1	TGCGCCAGCAGCATGACAGGGGGCGAGGACACTGAAGCTTTCTTT	CASSMTGGEDTEAFF